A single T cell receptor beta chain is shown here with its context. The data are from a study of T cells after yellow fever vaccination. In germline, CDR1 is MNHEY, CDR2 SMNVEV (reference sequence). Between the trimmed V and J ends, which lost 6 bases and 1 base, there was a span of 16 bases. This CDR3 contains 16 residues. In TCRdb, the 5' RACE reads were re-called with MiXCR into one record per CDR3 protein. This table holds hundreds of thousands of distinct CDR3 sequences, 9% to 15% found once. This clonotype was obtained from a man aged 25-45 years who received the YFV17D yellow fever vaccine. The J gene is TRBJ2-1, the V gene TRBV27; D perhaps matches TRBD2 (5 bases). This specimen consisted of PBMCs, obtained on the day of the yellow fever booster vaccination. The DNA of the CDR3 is TGTGCCAGCAGGCGCTCTAGCAGTCTGTCCTACAATGAGCAGTTCTTC. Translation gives CASRRSSSLSYNEQFF.